Each of the 19 T cell receptor beta chains below was sequenced from the same sample in a study of synovial regulatory T cells in juvenile arthritis. Only in-frame clones appear in the TCRdb table, and some are missing; sequencing was by immunoSEQ multiplex PCR. Listed are approximately 10,000 clones; roughly 1% falls within the top ten. The source material was Treg cells from blood. The subset here: remaining (HLA-DR-negative) circulating blood Treg cells. These receptors all stem from a donor younger than 30 with juvenile idiopathic arthritis.

The CDR3 reads CASRRGDSRYTF. The V gene is TRBV2, the J gene TRBJ1-2; lacking DNA, the TRBD1 call made by TCRdb goes unchecked. Looked up from germline, CDR1 is SNHLY and CDR2 is FYNNEI. The CDR3 extends over 12 amino acids. No nucleotide data were recorded. Full variable domain (remainder filled in from reference TRBV2 and TRBJ1-2): EPEVTQTPSHQVTQMGQEVILRCVPISNHLYFYWYRQILGQKVEFLVSFYNNEISEKSEIFDDQFSVERPDGSNFTLKIRSTKLEDSAMYFCASRRGDSRYTFGSGTRLTVV.

V usage is TRBV4-1 and J usage is TRBJ1-2; TCRdb outputs TRBD1, but without DNA this stays unchecked. Germline V gene lookup returns CDR1 MGHRA and CDR2 YSYEKL. This CDR3 region has 15 residues. No coding sequence is recorded. This chain's CDR3 is CASSAPGQGRDGYTF.

The gene calls are TRBV6-1 and TRBJ1-4. The CDR3 has 13 amino acids. No DNA is recorded. Germline assignment: CDR1 MNHNS and CDR2 SASEGT. CDR3 protein: CATERQFNEKLFF.

The chain couples TRBV2 to TRBJ2-3; TCRdb's D gene call, TRBD2, goes unchecked for lack of DNA. The CDR3 runs 15 residues. This entry has no DNA. Germline-derived CDR1 and CDR2 are SNHLY and FYNNEI. This chain's CDR3 is CASSGGTSPTDTQYF.

Judged by frequency, this clone is medium-sized. This chain links TRBV19 with TRBJ1-1. CDR3 length: 13 amino acids. No DNA sequence is on record. Germline V lookup: CDR1 LNHDA, CDR2 SQIVND (reference sequence). The CDR3 loop reads CASSINRNTEAFF.

The chain uses TRBV7-9 and TRBJ1-5. The CDR3 has 18 residues. Only the protein is on record. Per the germline V gene, CDR1 is SEHNR and CDR2 is FQNEAQ (reference sequence). Here the CDR3 reads CASSSTAKGTYSNQPQHF.

The V call is TRBV27, the J call TRBJ1-5; TCRdb's assignment of TRBD1 cannot be checked, as there is no DNA. CDR1 and CDR2 from the germline V gene are MNHEY and SMNVEV (reference sequence). The CDR3 has 16 residues. A DNA sequence was not provided. The CDR3 sequence is CASSLSNRGSNQPQHF.

This sequence joins TRBV18 and TRBJ2-7. Germline V gives CDR1 KGHSH, CDR2 LQKENI. The CDR3 contains 11 residues. This entry has no DNA. The CDR3 sequence is CASSPGIEQYF.

The rearrangement links TRBV5-6 to TRBJ2-1; the D gene TCRdb calls, TRBD1, cannot be checked with no DNA. The CDR3 is 15 amino acids. The entry carries no DNA sequence. CDR1 is SGHDT and CDR2 is YYEEEE in the germline V gene. The CDR3 spells CASSLAGTVYNEQFF. The variable domain in full, completed from reference TRBV5-6 and TRBJ2-1, reads DAGVTQSPTHLIKTRGQQVTLRCSPKSGHDTVSWYQQALGQGPQFIFQYYEEEERQRGNFPDRFSGHQFPNYSSELNVNALLLGDSALYLCASSLAGTVYNEQFFGPGTRLTVL.

V usage is TRBV2 and J usage is TRBJ1-5. There are 15 residues in the CDR3. The DNA sequence is not available. Germline lookup yields CDR1 SNHLY and CDR2 FYNNEI. The CDR3 loop is CASSEGGGHRQPQHF.

This clone is identified as medium-sized (0.01 to 0.1%) from frequency. The chain is built from TRBV19 and TRBJ1-5. CDR3 length equals 13 residues. No DNA sequence was recorded. Per germline, CDR1 LNHDA and CDR2 SQIVND (reference sequence). CDR3: CASSPGDNQPQHF. Combining the CDR3 with reference TRBV19 and TRBJ1-5 gives the whole variable domain DGGITQSPKYLFRKEGQNVTLSCEQNLNHDAMYWYRQDPGQGLRLIYYSQIVNDFQKGDIAEGYSVSREKKESFPLTVTSAQKNPTAFYLCASSPGDNQPQHFGDGTRLSIL.

The rearrangement joins TRBV4-1 to TRBJ2-1; TCRdb's D call of TRBD2 is untestable without DNA. The CDR3 loop spans 17 amino acids. No nucleotide data were recorded. Germline V CDR1 and CDR2: MGHRA, YSYEKL. CDR3 amino acids: CASRRVQLAGAFNEQFF.

This chain's CDR3 is CASSKALNYGYTF. V is TRBV21-1 and J is TRBJ1-2. TRBV21-1 is classified as a pseudogene. The CDR3 spans 13 residues. No DNA is given.

The chain couples TRBV7-2 to TRBJ1-5. The CDR3 totals 14 residues. No DNA has been recorded. CDR1 and CDR2 (germline): SGHTA, FQGNSA. The CDR3 reads CASSLAVGNQPQHF.

This chain connects TRBV5-4 to TRBJ1-3. CDR3 length equals 16 residues. DNA for this receptor is not on file. CDR1 and CDR2 from the germline V gene are SGHNT and YYREEE (reference sequence). The CDR3 region is CASSPGGSASGNTIYF.

The CDR3 loop is CASSSGTASYNEQFF. The chain combines TRBV11-3 with TRBJ2-1; TCRdb reports TRBD1, a call that lacks DNA to check it against. The CDR3 sequence is 15 residues long. Only the protein sequence is given. Germline assignment: CDR1 SGHNT and CDR2 YENEEA.

This clone counts as medium-sized by frequency. This rearrangement joins TRBV6-5 to TRBJ1-4. The CDR3 is 13 residues long. The protein alone is recorded here. CDR1 and CDR2 from the germline V gene are MNHEY and SVGAGI. This CDR3 is CASSYSDVGKLFF.

The genes are TRBV4-1 and TRBJ2-3; TCRdb's D call of TRBD2 is untestable without DNA. Germline CDR1 and CDR2: MGHRA and YSYEKL. The CDR3 runs 16 residues. DNA for this receptor is not on file. The CDR3: CASSQDRVRRVDTQYF.

V and J are TRBV5-8 and TRBJ1-5; TCRdb proposes TRBD1, but this gene call is untestable without DNA. CDR1 and CDR2 from the germline V gene are SGHTS and YDEGEE. CDR3 length equals 16 residues. The coding DNA is unavailable. The CDR3 sequence: CASSARDSNSNQPQHF.